These T cell receptor beta chains were read from a single sample in a study of T cells in Graves' hyperthyroidism and ophthalmopathy. TCRdb re-called the multiplex PCR reads through MiXCR, storing one row per CDR3 protein. Here the sample spans roughly 800,000 distinct CDR3 sequences, roughly 37% being singletons. Sample: blood. The receptors derive from a man between 18 and 35 years old with Graves' hyperthyroidism. CDR3s include the opening cysteine and the closing phenylalanine or tryptophan. D genes are given only for firm matches. Rows give clone size only sometimes, using once, few, many, or a class for an expanded clone.

v_call,clone_size,j_call,cdr3_length,d_call,cdr3_nt,cdr3_aa
TRBV20-1,NA,TRBJ1-5,14,NA,TGCAGTGCTAGAGCAAGAAATAGCAATCAGCCCCAGCATTTT,CSARARNSNQPQHF
TRBV2,NA,TRBJ2-5,16,NA,TGTGCCAGCACCTCAGGGGCCGTTGCCCCACAAGAGACCCAGTACTTC,CASTSGAVAPQETQYF
TRBV19,NA,TRBJ2-7,15,TRBD1,TGTGCCAGTAGTTCACAGGGGGCGTCCGCCTACGAGCGGTACTTC,CASSSQGASAYERYF
TRBV7-8,many,TRBJ2-7,15,NA,TGTGCCAGCAGCTTAAGCAGCGGCAGACGCTACGAGCAGTACTTC,CASSLSSGRRYEQYF
TRBV15,NA,TRBJ2-2,14,NA,TGTGCCACCAGCGGCAATCGCGGGACCGGGGAGCTGTTTTTT,CATSGNRGTGELFF
TRBV9,NA,TRBJ1-6,12,NA,TGTGCCAGCAGTGATGGATCAGGAACCCTCCACTTT,CASSDGSGTLHF
TRBV7-9,NA,TRBJ2-7,14,TRBD1,TGTGCCAGCAGCTGGTGGACAGGGGATGACGAGCAGTACTTC,CASSWWTGDDEQYF
TRBV25-1,NA,TRBJ1-1,16,NA,TGTGCCAGCTTCGGCGGGACGGGCCCCCTGAACACTGAAGCTTTCTTT,CASFGGTGPLNTEAFF
TRBV20-1,once,TRBJ1-2,14,TRBD1,TGCAGTGCCAGCAGTCAGGACAGGGACTATGGCTACACCTTC,CSASSQDRDYGYTF
TRBV10-2,NA,TRBJ1-5,15,NA,TGTGCCAGCAGTTCCGGCCAGTACAGCAATCAGCCCCAGCATTTT,CASSSGQYSNQPQHF
TRBV11-1,NA,TRBJ2-2,21,TRBD2,TGTGCCAGCACCAGACTAGCGGGCAGGGCGAGTACCTTTCAGAACACCGGGGAGCTGTTTTTT,CASTRLAGRASTFQNTGELFF
TRBV2,many,TRBJ2-2,14,TRBD1,TGTGCCAGCAGTCAGGGGGCGCTCACCGGGGAGCTGTTTTTT,CASSQGALTGELFF
TRBV4-1,NA,TRBJ1-1,13,TRBD1,TGCGCCAGCAGCCTACTACTGGGACAGGCGCGCCACTTT,CASSLLLGQARHF
TRBV10-3,few,TRBJ1-5,13,NA,TGTGCCAGCAGTTCCGGACCCCAGAGGCCCCAGCATTTT,CASSSGPQRPQHF
TRBV2,NA,TRBJ2-2,15,TRBD1,TGTGCCAGCCGCTGGGGACAGGGCGGGACCGGGGAGCTGTTTTTT,CASRWGQGGTGELFF
TRBV12-3/TRBV12-4,NA,TRBJ2-2,14,TRBD2,TGTGCCAGCAGTTTCCTAGCGGGAGGGGGGGAGCTGTTTTTT,CASSFLAGGGELFF
TRBV12-3/TRBV12-4,many,TRBJ1-5,13,TRBD1,TGTGCCAGCACCGACAGGGACAATCAGCCCCAGCATTTT,CASTDRDNQPQHF
TRBV28,NA,TRBJ2-7,15,NA,TGTGCCAGCAGTCTCTTCTCGGGAGCCCTCTACGAGCAGTACTTC,CASSLFSGALYEQYF
TRBV9,NA,TRBJ2-7,14,TRBD1,TGTGCCAGCATTCCGGGACAGGGATTTTACGAGCAGTACTTC,CASIPGQGFYEQYF
TRBV5-6,NA,TRBJ1-2,15,NA,TGTGCCAGCAGGGGATGGGAAGGGGCTAACTATGGCTACACCTTC,CASRGWEGANYGYTF
TRBV24-1,once,TRBJ2-2,16,NA,TGTGCCACCAGTGAAGAAGGGGTCCCTAACACCGGGGAGCTGTTTTTT,CATSEEGVPNTGELFF
TRBV29-1,NA,TRBJ2-1,15,TRBD1,TGCAGCGTTGAGATAGTTGGGACAGGTTACAATGAGCAGTTCTTC,CSVEIVGTGYNEQFF
TRBV9,NA,TRBJ2-7,15,NA,TGTGCCAGCAGCGTAGGGACACACGGCGGCTACGAGCAGTACTTC,CASSVGTHGGYEQYF
TRBV7-2,NA,TRBJ1-5,13,NA,TGTGCCAGCAGCCCAACTAGCGGGAGGGCCCAGCATTTT,CASSPTSGRAQHF
TRBV19,many,TRBJ1-4,15,NA,TGTGCCAGTAGTAAGCGAGGGGCAGCTAATGAAAAACTGTTTTTT,CASSKRGAANEKLFF
TRBV29-1,NA,TRBJ1-2,11,NA,TGCAGCGTTCAAGAGGCCGGCGGAAACACCTTC,CSVQEAGGNTF
TRBV2,NA,TRBJ1-5,13,NA,TGTGCCAGCGGCGACAGGCCGTATCAGCCCCAGCATTTT,CASGDRPYQPQHF
TRBV19,NA,TRBJ2-2,17,TRBD2,TGTGCCAGTAGGATTGGACTAGCGGGGCCAAACACCGGGGAGCTGTTTTTT,CASRIGLAGPNTGELFF
TRBV2,NA,TRBJ2-7,12,NA,TGTGCCAGCAGTGTGGCGGGCTACGAGCAGTACTTC,CASSVAGYEQYF
TRBV25-1,NA,TRBJ1-5,15,NA,TGTGCCACCGCAGCCCCAGGACAGAGCAATCAGCCCCAGCATTTT,CATAAPGQSNQPQHF
TRBV10-3,NA,TRBJ2-7,13,TRBD1,TGTGTCAGCTGGGGACAGGGGGCGCATGAGCAGTACTTC,CVSWGQGAHEQYF
TRBV20-1,NA,TRBJ1-5,11,NA,TGCAGTGCCCCACGTGGGCCGTACGAGCATTTT,CSAPRGPYEHF
TRBV2,NA,TRBJ1-1,15,NA,TGTGCCAGCAGTTTTTCCGGGGGCCTGAACACTGAAGCTTTCTTT,CASSFSGGLNTEAFF
TRBV13,NA,TRBJ1-1,18,TRBD1,TGTGCCAGCAGCCCCAACTTATTAAAGGGACAGCCGAACACTGAAGCTTTCTTT,CASSPNLLKGQPNTEAFF
TRBV20-1,many,TRBJ1-1,13,TRBD1,TGCAGTGCTGGCGGGACAGCGAACACTGAAGCTTTCTTT,CSAGGTANTEAFF
TRBV7-2,NA,TRBJ2-2,15,NA,TGTGCCAGCAGCTCATCTGGACAGAGAACCGGGGAGCTGTTTTTT,CASSSSGQRTGELFF
TRBV25-1,NA,TRBJ1-4,16,TRBD1,TGTGCCAGCAGTCTCCCGGGACAGGGCGAAAGTGAAAAACTGTTTTTT,CASSLPGQGESEKLFF
TRBV15,NA,TRBJ2-7,15,NA,TGTGCCACCAGCAGCGCTGGGGCGCGGGTTTACGAGCAGTACTTC,CATSSAGARVYEQYF
TRBV7-2,NA,TRBJ2-7,14,NA,TGTGCCAGCAAAGGGACCACGGGCTCCTACGAGCAGTACTTC,CASKGTTGSYEQYF
TRBV29-1,many,TRBJ1-1,14,NA,TGCAGCTTTAGGGGGGGCGCAGGGAACACTGAAGCTTTCTTT,CSFRGGAGNTEAFF
TRBV19,many,TRBJ1-6,15,TRBD1,TGTGCCAGTAGTATGCCGGACAGGGAAGCCTCACCCCTCCACTTT,CASSMPDREASPLHF